The following is a T cell receptor (beta chain) sequence with its context. The sample is drawn from a study of T cell changes during pregnancy in multiple sclerosis. The CDR3 sequence is 14 residues long. V shed 2 bases and J 6 bases; nucleotides not matched to a gene: 4. Germline V gene data show CDR1 as SGHNT and CDR2 as YENEEA. The method was immunoSEQ multiplex PCR; TCRdb's version includes in-frame clones alone and lacks a portion of them. The table lists about 42,000 clones, about 90% of them singletons, with about 0.51% in the top ten. Specimen: CD4+ T cells from peripheral blood mononuclear cells, collected in the second trimester of pregnancy. This chain links TRBV11-3 with TRBJ2-7, with TRBD1 matching 10 bases. The clonotype comes from a female donor in good health, enrolled as a control in a pregnancy study. The CDR3 sequence is CASSLRWDRGEQYF. The CDR3 coding sequence is TGTGCCAGCAGCTTAAGATGGGACAGGGGCGAGCAGTACTTC.